What follows are 6 T cell receptor beta chains derived from one specimen sequenced in a study of immune cell composition in non-small cell lung cancer. Profiled with immunoSEQ multiplex PCR; TCRdb holds only in-frame clones, not every one. The sample holds some 9,000 clones; roughly two thirds are singletons and the top ten take around a quarter. The normal lung sample lay at least 3 cm, and maximally far, from the tumour. The sample taken for sequencing was non-adjacent lung tissue. These receptors all stem from a human donor with non-small cell lung cancer.

The chain links TRBV5-1 to TRBJ1-2; D remains ambiguous. Trimming shortened V by 0 bases and J by 0 bases, and 9 bases separated the two germline ends. CDR3 length equals 15 residues. Germline assignment: CDR1 SGHRS and CDR2 YFSETQ. The DNA for the CDR3 is TGCGCCAGCAGCTTGGAGACATTCGCTAACTATGGCTACACCTTC. It is translated as CASSLETFANYGYTF.

V is TRBV5-4 and J is TRBJ1-1; D is unclear. Trimming shortened V by 1 base and J by 2 bases, and 6 bases separated the two germline ends. The CDR3 is made up of 13 amino acids. CDR1 is SGHNT, CDR2 YYREEE, per germline (reference sequence). CDR3 protein: CASSLTANTEAFF. The CDR3 DNA follows: TGTGCCAGCAGCTTGACAGCCAACACTGAAGCTTTCTTT.

The chain recombines TRBV11-2 with TRBJ2-7; D ambiguous. With 1 base removed from V and 2 bases from J, the gap between germline ends came to 9 bases. CDR3 size: 14 residues. Germline V gene data show CDR1 as SGHAT and CDR2 as FQNNGV. CDR3 region: CASSLASGPYEQYF. The CDR3 DNA is TGTGCCAGCAGCTTAGCTTCAGGCCCCTACGAGCAGTACTTC.

This clone turned up a few times. V gene TRBV12-5 combines with J gene TRBJ2-7, with 7 nucleotides matching TRBD1. The CDR3 sequence is 14 residues long. Germline V CDR1 and CDR2: LGHNT, FRNRAP. Trimming took 4 bases from V and 5 from J; bases not matched to a gene: 8. CDR3 DNA sequence: TGTGCTAGTGGTTCCCGGGACAGTCCCGACGAGCAGTACTTC. Translation: CASGSRDSPDEQYF.

The rearrangement uses TRBV27 and TRBJ1-2, with D tentatively TRBD1 (6 bases). V dropped 0 bases and J dropped 7 bases, with 18 bases sitting between them. In germline, CDR1 is MNHEY, CDR2 SMNVEV (reference sequence). The CDR3 is made up of 16 amino acids. CDR3 loop: CASSLSYLAGVGGYTF. The CDR3 DNA follows: TGTGCCAGCAGTTTATCTTACTTAGCAGGGGTTGGTGGCTACACCTTC.

The chain has TRBV6-6 and TRBJ2-7, with 15 bases fitting TRBD2. The CDR3 has 16 residues. CDR1 MNHNY and CDR2 SVGAGI come from the germline V gene (reference sequence). The V segment lost 5 bases and the J segment 3 bases; nucleotides outside the gene matches: 5. CDR3 DNA sequence: TGTGCCAGCAGTCCAGGGACTAGCGGGGGGTTCTACGAGCAGTACTTC. It encodes CASSPGTSGGFYEQYF.